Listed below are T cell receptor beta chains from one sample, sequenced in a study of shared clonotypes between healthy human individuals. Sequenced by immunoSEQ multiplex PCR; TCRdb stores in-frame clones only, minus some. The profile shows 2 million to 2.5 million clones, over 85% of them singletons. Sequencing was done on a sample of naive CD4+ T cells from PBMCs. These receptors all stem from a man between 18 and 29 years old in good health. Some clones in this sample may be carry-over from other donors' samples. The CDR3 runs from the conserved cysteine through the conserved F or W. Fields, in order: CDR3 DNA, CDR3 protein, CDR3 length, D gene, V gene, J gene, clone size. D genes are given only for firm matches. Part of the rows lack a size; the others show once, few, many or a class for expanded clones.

TGCGCCAGCAGCGGGGCAGGGAACACTGAAGCTTTCTTT	CASSGAGNTEAFF	13	NA	TRBV5-1	TRBJ1-1	NA
TGCGCCAGCAGCCAACAGCTGGACCCGGGACGGGTGTGGGATGAGCAGTTCTTC	CASSQQLDPGRVWDEQFF	18	NA	TRBV4-3	TRBJ2-1	once
TGTGCCAGCAGTGAAGCGCTGGGGGCCTGGGAGACCCAGTACTTC	CASSEALGAWETQYF	15	NA	TRBV6-1	TRBJ2-5	NA
TGTGCCAGCAAAATTGGGACGGCTGAAGCTTTCTTT	CASKIGTAEAFF	12	NA	TRBV28	TRBJ1-1	few
TGCAGCGGGTCGGACAGGGGAGATCAAGAGACCCAGTACTTC	CSGSDRGDQETQYF	14	TRBD1	TRBV29-1	TRBJ2-5	NA
TGTGCCAGCAGCCATCTAAATCAGCCCCAGCATTTT	CASSHLNQPQHF	12	NA	TRBV5-5	TRBJ1-5	few
TGTGCCAGCAGCAGGAGCACCGGGGAGCTGTTTTTT	CASSRSTGELFF	12	NA	TRBV28	TRBJ2-2	NA
TGTGCCACGGGGACTAGCGGGAATCAAGAGACCCAGTACTTC	CATGTSGNQETQYF	14	TRBD2	TRBV10-3	TRBJ2-5	NA
TGTGCCAGCACTCGGGACTACACAGATACGCAGTATTTT	CASTRDYTDTQYF	13	TRBD2	TRBV7-9	TRBJ2-3	few
TGTGCCAGCAGTTTCGGCGGGAGCTACGAGCAGTACTTC	CASSFGGSYEQYF	13	TRBD2	TRBV28	TRBJ2-7	NA
TGTGCCTGGAACCGACTAGTAACTGGGGCCAACGTCCTGACTTTC	CAWNRLVTGANVLTF	15	NA	TRBV30	TRBJ2-6	once